These 27 T cell receptor beta chains share one sample of origin, sequenced in a study of STAT5B mutations in CD4+ large granular lymphocyte leukemia. Clones were sequenced by immunoSEQ multiplex PCR, and TCRdb holds only the in-frame ones, with some missing. The table lists tens of thousands of clones, about two thirds of them singletons. The sequenced material came from CD4+ T cells from blood buffy coats. The receptor source for this set is a human donor in good health.

The chain has TRBV7-3 and TRBJ2-4; 9 bases align to TRBD2. The CDR3 is 14 amino acids. The germline CDR1 and CDR2 sequences are SGHTA and FQGTGA. Trimming at V came to 5 bases and at J to 6 bases, leaving 5 bases not matched to a gene. The CDR3 DNA follows: TGTGCCAGCAGCGTGCGTAGCGGGGGAAACATTCAGTACTTC. This translates into CASSVRSGGNIQYF.

This clone was seen only a few times. V usage is TRBV4-1 and J usage is TRBJ2-3; TRBD1 is a possible D gene (5 bases). The CDR3 spans 16 residues. CDR1 MGHRA and CDR2 YSYEKL come from the germline V gene. The V end lost 0 bases, the J end lost 4 bases, and 14 bases lay between the germline ends. For the CDR3, the DNA is TGCGCCAGCAGCCAAGAGGCGGCAGGGTATGCAGATACGCAGTATTTT. This encodes CASSQEAAGYADTQYF.

This rearrangement joins TRBV29-1 to TRBJ1-5; D possibly corresponds to TRBD1 (5 bases). Germline V lookup: CDR1 SQVTM, CDR2 ANQGSEA. The CDR3 runs to 13 residues. The V end lost 4 bases, the J end lost 7 bases, and 14 bases lay between the germline ends. The CDR3 spells CSVGQSGGQPQHF. The CDR3 region has the DNA TGCAGCGTTGGACAGTCTGGGGGGCAGCCCCAGCATTTT. The full variable domain, in which reference TRBV29-1 and TRBJ1-5 provide the parts outside the CDR3, is SAVISQKPSRDICQRGTSLTIQCQVDSQVTMMFWYRQQPGQSLTLIATANQGSEATYESGFVIDKFPISRPNLTFSTLTVSNMSPEDSSIYLCSVGQSGGQPQHFGDGTRLSIL.

The J gene is TRBJ2-6, the V gene TRBV5-4; no reliable D call. The CDR3 has 16 residues. Between the trimmed V and J ends, which lost 0 bases and 0 bases, there was a span of 7 bases. CDR1 is SGHNT, CDR2 YYREEE, per germline (reference sequence). The CDR3 here is CASSLDPGSGANVLTF. CDR3 bases: TGTGCCAGCAGCTTGGATCCGGGCTCTGGGGCCAACGTCCTGACTTTC.

The J gene is TRBJ1-2, the V gene TRBV19; 9 nucleotides agree with TRBD1. The CDR3 totals 13 residues. The germline CDR1 and CDR2 sequences are LNHDA and SQIVND (reference sequence). V lost 3 bases to trimming and J lost 7 bases; unmatched junction nucleotides: 3. Written as DNA, the CDR3 is TGTGCCAGTAGTATGGTGACAGGGGGTGGCTACACCTTC. Its translation is CASSMVTGGGYTF.

This clone has only a few counts. The chain uses TRBV10-3 and TRBJ1-5; D ambiguous. The CDR3 extends over 13 amino acids. Germline V gives CDR1 ENHRY, CDR2 SYGVKD. Between the trimmed V and J ends, which lost 6 bases and 0 bases, there was a span of 6 bases. The CDR3 spells CAISALSNQPQHF. The CDR3 region has the DNA TGTGCCATCAGCGCGCTTAGCAATCAGCCCCAGCATTTT.

The chain has TRBV29-1 and TRBJ2-5; the D gene could be TRBD1 or TRBD2 (5 bases each). This CDR3 is 10 amino acids long. From germline, CDR1 is SQVTM and CDR2 ANQGSEA. Trimming took 8 bases from V and 5 from J, leaving 9 bases between them. This CDR3 is CSIGEETQYF. The CDR3 nucleotides read TGCAGCATAGGGGAGGAGACCCAGTACTTC.

The genes are TRBV11-2 and TRBJ2-1; 8 bases line up with TRBD2. The CDR3 spans 15 residues. Unmatched junction bases numbered 9, after V lost 8 bases and J lost 3 bases. Germline CDR1 SGHAT, CDR2 FQNNGV. The CDR3 nucleotides read TGTGCCAGCGGTTTTACGGGGGGGCGCTACAATGAGCAGTTCTTC. Its protein is CASGFTGGRYNEQFF.

The chain joins TRBV30 to TRBJ1-2; TRBD1 matches at 8 bases. The CDR3 sequence is 14 residues long. Trimming took 3 bases from V and 3 from J; bases not matched to a gene: 6. Germline CDR1 and CDR2: GTSNPN and SVGIG (reference sequence). Here the CDR3 reads CAWSPDRGHYGYTF. CDR3 DNA sequence: TGTGCCTGGAGCCCCGACAGGGGCCACTATGGCTACACCTTC.

This sequence joins TRBV4-1 and TRBJ1-3, with D hard to call. Trimming took off 0 bases at V and 0 bases at J, with 12 bases between the two ends. CDR3 length equals 17 residues. Germline assignment: CDR1 MGHRA and CDR2 YSYEKL. Here the CDR3 DNA reads TGCGCCAGCAGCCAAGACCCCCCCGGAAGCTCTGGAAACACCATATATTTT. Amino acid sequence: CASSQDPPGSSGNTIYF.

This clone has more than one count but fewer than ten. V gene TRBV6-1 combines with J gene TRBJ2-5, with 11 bases identical to TRBD2. The V and J ends lost 6 bases and 5 bases, in that order; junction bases with no gene match: 5. Per the germline V gene, CDR1 is MNHNS and CDR2 is SASEGT. CDR3 length equals 14 residues. CDR3 protein: CASRPLAGVETQYF. The CDR3 DNA reads as TGTGCCAGCAGACCACTAGCGGGAGTCGAGACCCAGTACTTC.

The chain couples TRBV4-2 to TRBJ2-2; either TRBD1 or TRBD2 may fit D (5 bases each). Trimming pared 1 base from V and 6 bases from J, leaving 12 bases between. This CDR3 spans 15 amino acids. Germline V gene lookup returns CDR1 LGHNA and CDR2 YNFKEQ. The CDR3 loop is CASSQVLWGSGELFF. CDR3 nucleotides: TGTGCCAGCAGCCAAGTCCTGTGGGGGTCCGGGGAGCTGTTTTTT.

This chain connects TRBV29-1 to TRBJ1-5; D is perhaps TRBD1 (5 bases). Germline V lookup: CDR1 SQVTM, CDR2 ANQGSEA. Trimming left V 7 bases short and J 5 bases short, with 12 bases between. This CDR3 has 12 amino acids. The CDR3 loop reads CSGGDFDQPQHF. The CDR3 DNA reads TGCAGCGGAGGGGATTTCGATCAGCCCCAGCATTTT.

This chain links TRBV27 with TRBJ2-5; 10 bases align to TRBD2. Germline V gene sequence: CDR1 MNHEY, CDR2 SMNVEV (reference sequence). V trimming: 6 bases; J trimming: 4 bases; junction bases outside the gene matches: 5. The length of the CDR3 is 14 residues. The CDR3 reads CASRTVAGGETQYF. CDR3 in DNA: TGTGCCAGCAGAACCGTAGCGGGGGGAGAGACCCAGTACTTC.

The V and J genes are TRBV20-1 and TRBJ2-1; the D is unclear. The germline gives CDR1 DFQATT, CDR2 SNEGSKA (reference sequence). This CDR3 contains 11 residues. V lost 3 bases and J lost 6, with 6 bases in between. The CDR3 is CSARPFNEQFF. The CDR3 bases are TGCAGTGCTAGGCCGTTCAATGAGCAGTTCTTC.

The genes are TRBV5-4 and TRBJ2-1; 8 bases line up with TRBD2. The CDR3 covers 14 residues. Germline V lookup: CDR1 SGHNT, CDR2 YYREEE (reference sequence). V was clipped by 2 bases and J by 11 bases; unmatched bases: 9. The CDR3 protein is CASSLPGLGAQQFF. CDR3 sequence (DNA): TGTGCCAGCAGCTTACCGGGACTAGGGGCGCAGCAGTTCTTC.

The chain is built from TRBV6-1 and TRBJ2-7; TRBD1 agrees at 10 bases. V lost 4 bases to trimming and J lost 8 bases; unmatched junction nucleotides: 17. Looked up from germline, CDR1 is MNHNS and CDR2 is SASEGT. The CDR3 loop spans 17 amino acids. The CDR3 nucleotides read TGTGCCAGCAGTGGACAGGGGGCGCAAATCATCCCAAGCCAGCAGTACTTC. It translates to CASSGQGAQIIPSQQYF.

This clone was seen more than once but under ten times. The genes are TRBV19 and TRBJ1-1, with no clear D. V was shortened by 6 bases and J by 4 bases, with 21 bases between the two germline ends. Germline V CDR1 and CDR2: LNHDA, SQIVND (reference sequence). This CDR3 has 16 residues. The CDR3 sequence: CASRFWRGPMGTEAFF. The CDR3 DNA reads TGTGCCAGTAGGTTTTGGCGTGGGCCCATGGGCACTGAAGCTTTCTTT.

There are a few counts of this clone. The rearrangement links TRBV19 to TRBJ1-5, with unresolved D. The CDR3 is 15 amino acids. Germline values: CDR1 LNHDA, CDR2 SQIVND (reference sequence). V was cut by 0 bases and J by 6 bases, with 12 bases left in between. This chain's CDR3 is CASSIEGGFSQPQHF. The CDR3 nucleotides read TGTGCCAGTAGTATAGAAGGAGGGTTCTCTCAGCCCCAGCATTTT.

As DNA, the CDR3 is TGTGCCAGTAGTATAGGCATGCACACTGAAGCTTTCTTT. It is translated as CASSIGMHTEAFF. The chain combines TRBV19 with TRBJ1-1; D not certain. The CDR3 covers 13 residues. Germline values: CDR1 LNHDA, CDR2 SQIVND (reference sequence). The V and J ends lost 1 base and 3 bases respectively, with 6 bases between them.

The chain is built from TRBV29-1 and TRBJ1-1; D is perhaps TRBD1 (6 bases). This CDR3 has 12 amino acids. CDR1 and CDR2 from the germline V gene are SQVTM and ANQGSEA. The ends were cut back, 5 bases at V and 5 bases at J, with 12 bases in the middle. The CDR3 is CSVQGLGTEAFF. The CDR3 DNA reads as TGCAGCGTTCAGGGGCTGGGTACTGAAGCTTTCTTT.

The rearrangement links TRBV18 to TRBJ2-3; D assignment may be TRBD1 or TRBD2 (6 bases each). This CDR3 has 14 amino acids. From germline, CDR1 is KGHSH and CDR2 LQKENI. Trimming removed 6 bases at V and 3 bases at J, with 13 bases between. As DNA, the CDR3 is TGTGCCAGCTCCTCCCAGGGGAGGACAGATACGCAGTATTTT. This translates into CASSSQGRTDTQYF.

V is TRBV7-6 and J is TRBJ2-2, with D unclear. The CDR3 length is 11 residues. V lost 5 bases and J lost 8, with 6 bases in between. Per the germline V gene, CDR1 is SGHVS and CDR2 is FNYEAQ. The CDR3 DNA reads as TGTGCCAGCAGCCTCCGAGGGGAGCTGTTTTTT. Its protein product is CASSLRGELFF.

The rearrangement links TRBV6-5 to TRBJ2-3; D uncertain. Trimming pared 7 bases from V and 14 bases from J, leaving 16 bases between. The CDR3 loop spans 11 amino acids. Germline V gene lookup returns CDR1 MNHEY and CDR2 SVGAGI. This CDR3 reads CASKDSPPRYF. CDR3 bases: TGTGCCAGCAAAGACTCTCCGCCGCGGTATTTT.

The sample holds a few counts of this clone. The chain couples TRBV4-2 to TRBJ1-1, with D perhaps matching TRBD1 (6 bases). There are 13 residues in the CDR3. Trimming left V 4 bases short and J 4 bases short, with 10 bases between. Germline loops: CDR1 LGHNA, CDR2 YNFKEQ. The CDR3 DNA reads as TGTGCCAGCAGCCCCACAGGGTTCACTGAAGCTTTCTTT. Amino acid sequence: CASSPTGFTEAFF.

The J gene is TRBJ1-1, the V gene TRBV6-4; D possibly corresponds to TRBD1 (5 bases). The CDR3 has 14 residues. Germline CDR1 is MRHNA and CDR2 is SNTAGT. The germline V and J ends were trimmed by 7 bases and 1 base, with 13 bases remaining between them. CDR3 in amino acids: CASKLQGSNTEAFF. The CDR3 DNA sequence: TGTGCCAGCAAACTTCAGGGTTCGAACACTGAAGCTTTCTTT.

In this sample, this clone turned up a few times. This chain links TRBV28 with TRBJ2-6; D not certain. This CDR3 comprises 10 residues. V dropped 11 bases and J dropped 1 base, with 0 bases sitting between them. The germline V gene has CDR1 MDHEN and CDR2 SYDVKM. The CDR3 here is CASGANVLTF. The CDR3 DNA reads TGTGCCTCTGGGGCCAACGTCCTGACTTTC.